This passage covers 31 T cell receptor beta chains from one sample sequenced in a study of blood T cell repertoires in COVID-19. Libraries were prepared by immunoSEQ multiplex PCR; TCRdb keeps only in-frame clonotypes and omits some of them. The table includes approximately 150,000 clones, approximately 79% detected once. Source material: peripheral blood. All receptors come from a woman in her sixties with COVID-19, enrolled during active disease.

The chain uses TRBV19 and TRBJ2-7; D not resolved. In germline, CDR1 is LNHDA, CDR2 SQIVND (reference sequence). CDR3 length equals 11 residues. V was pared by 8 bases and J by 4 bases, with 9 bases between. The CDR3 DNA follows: TGTGCCAGTGGGCACGTATACGAGCAGTACTTC. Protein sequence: CASGHVYEQYF.

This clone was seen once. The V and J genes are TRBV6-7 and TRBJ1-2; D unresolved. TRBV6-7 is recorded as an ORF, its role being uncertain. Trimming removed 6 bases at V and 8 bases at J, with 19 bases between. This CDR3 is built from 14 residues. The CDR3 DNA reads TGTGCCAGCAGCTCCATTGAGGGAGGGTGGGGCTACACCTTC. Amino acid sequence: CASSSIEGGWGYTF.

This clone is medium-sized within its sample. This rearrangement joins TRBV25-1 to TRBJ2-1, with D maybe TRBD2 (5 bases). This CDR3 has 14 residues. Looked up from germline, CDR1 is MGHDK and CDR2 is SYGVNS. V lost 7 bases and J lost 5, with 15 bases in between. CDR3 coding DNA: TGTGCCAGCACTGTTGTTGAGGGTAACAATGAGCAGTTCTTC. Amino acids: CASTVVEGNNEQFF.

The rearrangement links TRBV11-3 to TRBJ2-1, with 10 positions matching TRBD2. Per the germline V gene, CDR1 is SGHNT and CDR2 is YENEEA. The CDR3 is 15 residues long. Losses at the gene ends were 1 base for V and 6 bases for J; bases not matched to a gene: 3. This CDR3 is CASSLVASGSNEQFF. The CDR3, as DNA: TGTGCCAGCAGCTTAGTTGCTAGCGGGAGCAATGAGCAGTTCTTC.

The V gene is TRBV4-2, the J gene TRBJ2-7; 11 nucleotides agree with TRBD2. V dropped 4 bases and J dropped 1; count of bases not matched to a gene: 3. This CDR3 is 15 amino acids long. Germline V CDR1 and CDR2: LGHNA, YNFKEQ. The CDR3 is CASSPWTSGSYEQYF. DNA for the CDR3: TGTGCCAGCAGCCCCTGGACTAGCGGGTCCTACGAGCAGTACTTC.

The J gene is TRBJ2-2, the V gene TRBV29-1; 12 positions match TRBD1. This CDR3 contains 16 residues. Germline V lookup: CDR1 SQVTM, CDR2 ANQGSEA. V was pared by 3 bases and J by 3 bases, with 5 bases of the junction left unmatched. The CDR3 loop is CSVEKGQGADTGELFF. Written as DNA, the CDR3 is TGCAGCGTTGAGAAGGGACAGGGGGCGGACACCGGGGAGCTGTTTTTT.

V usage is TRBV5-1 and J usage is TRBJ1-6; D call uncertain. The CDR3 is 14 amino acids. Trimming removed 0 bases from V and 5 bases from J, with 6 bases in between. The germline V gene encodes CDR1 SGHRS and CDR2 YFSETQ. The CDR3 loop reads CASSLVSDNSPLHF. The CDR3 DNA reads TGCGCCAGCAGCTTGGTGTCAGATAATTCACCCCTCCACTTT.

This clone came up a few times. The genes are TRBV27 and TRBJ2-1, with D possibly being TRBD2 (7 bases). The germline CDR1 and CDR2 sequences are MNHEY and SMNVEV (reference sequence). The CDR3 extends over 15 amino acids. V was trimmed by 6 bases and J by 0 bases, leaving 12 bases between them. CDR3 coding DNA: TGTGCCAGCAGGGCGGGGGCTCTCTCCTACAATGAGCAGTTCTTC. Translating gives CASRAGALSYNEQFF.

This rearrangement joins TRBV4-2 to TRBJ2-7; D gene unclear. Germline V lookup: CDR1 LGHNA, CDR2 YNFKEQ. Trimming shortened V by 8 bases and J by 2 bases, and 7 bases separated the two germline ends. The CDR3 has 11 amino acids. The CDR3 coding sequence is TGTGCCAGCGGCTCCGCCTACGAGCAGTACTTC. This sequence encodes CASGSAYEQYF.

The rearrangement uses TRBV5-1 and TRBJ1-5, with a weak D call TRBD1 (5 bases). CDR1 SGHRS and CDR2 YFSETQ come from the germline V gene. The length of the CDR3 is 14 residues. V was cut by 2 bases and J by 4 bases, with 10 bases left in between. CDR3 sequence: CASSFGADNQPQHF. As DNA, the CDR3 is TGCGCCAGCAGCTTTGGGGCCGATAATCAGCCCCAGCATTTT.

The CDR3 DNA reads as TGTGCCAGCAGCCAAGATCCCACCTATCGTGGCTACACCTTC. It yields the protein CASSQDPTYRGYTF. The rearrangement links TRBV3-1 (or the pseudogene TRBV3-2) to TRBJ1-2; D is ambiguous. There are 14 residues in the CDR3. Trimming stripped 0 bases from V and 7 bases from J, with 12 bases between. The V gene's germline CDR1 is LGHDT and CDR2 YNNKEL (reference sequence).

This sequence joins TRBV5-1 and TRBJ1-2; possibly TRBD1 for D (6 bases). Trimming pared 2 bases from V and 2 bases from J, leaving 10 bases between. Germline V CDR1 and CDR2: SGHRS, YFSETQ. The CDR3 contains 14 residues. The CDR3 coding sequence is TGCGCCAGCAGCTTTCGGACAGCGAACTATGGCTACACCTTC. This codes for CASSFRTANYGYTF.

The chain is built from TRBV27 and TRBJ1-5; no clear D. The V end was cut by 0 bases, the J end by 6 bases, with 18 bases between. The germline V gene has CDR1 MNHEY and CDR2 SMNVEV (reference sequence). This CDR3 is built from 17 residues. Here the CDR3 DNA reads TGTGCCAGCAGTTTATCGAATACGATTAGTGGGCGTCAGCCCCAGCATTTT. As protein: CASSLSNTISGRQPQHF.

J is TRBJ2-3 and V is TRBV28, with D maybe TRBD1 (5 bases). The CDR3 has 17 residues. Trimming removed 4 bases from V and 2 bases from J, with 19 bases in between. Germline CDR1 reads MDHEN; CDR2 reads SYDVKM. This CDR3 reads CASSYDSLRPVTDTQYF. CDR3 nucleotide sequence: TGTGCCAGCAGTTATGACAGCCTGAGGCCAGTCACAGATACGCAGTATTTT.

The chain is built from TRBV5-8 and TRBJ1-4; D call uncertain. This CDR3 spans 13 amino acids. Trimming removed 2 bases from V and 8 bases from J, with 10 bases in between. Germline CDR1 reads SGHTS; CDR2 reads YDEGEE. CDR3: CASSFEGGEKLFF. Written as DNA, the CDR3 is TGTGCCAGCAGCTTCGAGGGTGGGGAAAAACTGTTTTTT.

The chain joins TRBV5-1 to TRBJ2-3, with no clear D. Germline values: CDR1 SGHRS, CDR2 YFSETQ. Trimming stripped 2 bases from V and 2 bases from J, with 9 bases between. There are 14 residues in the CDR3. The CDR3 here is CASSFDRDTDTQYF. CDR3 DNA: TGCGCCAGCAGCTTTGATCGAGACACAGATACGCAGTATTTT.

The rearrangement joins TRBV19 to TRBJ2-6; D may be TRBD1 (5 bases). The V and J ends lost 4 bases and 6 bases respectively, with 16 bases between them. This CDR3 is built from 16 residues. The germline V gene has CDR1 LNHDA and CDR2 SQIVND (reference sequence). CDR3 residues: CASSNLQVLVANVLTF. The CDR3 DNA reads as TGTGCCAGTAGTAACTTACAGGTTCTAGTGGCCAACGTCCTGACTTTC.

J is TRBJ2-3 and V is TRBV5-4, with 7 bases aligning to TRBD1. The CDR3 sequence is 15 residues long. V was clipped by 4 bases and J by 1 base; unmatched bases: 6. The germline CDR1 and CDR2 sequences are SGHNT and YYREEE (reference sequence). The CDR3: CASSRQGEGTDTQYF. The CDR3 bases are TGTGCCAGCAGCCGACAGGGAGAAGGCACAGATACGCAGTATTTT.

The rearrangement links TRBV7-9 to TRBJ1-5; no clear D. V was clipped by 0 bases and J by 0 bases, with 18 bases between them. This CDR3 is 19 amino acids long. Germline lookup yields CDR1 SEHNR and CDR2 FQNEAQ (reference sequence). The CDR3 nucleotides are TGTGCCAGCAGCTTAGCGCGTCAGACAAGTTCAAATAGCAATCAGCCCCAGCATTTT. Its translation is CASSLARQTSSNSNQPQHF. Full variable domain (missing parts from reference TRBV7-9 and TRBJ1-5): DTGVSQNPRHKITKRGQNVTFRCDPISEHNRLYWYRQTLGQGPEFLTYFQNEAQLEKSRLLSDRFSAERPKGSFSTLEIQRTEQGDSAMYLCASSLARQTSSNSNQPQHFGDGTRLSIL.

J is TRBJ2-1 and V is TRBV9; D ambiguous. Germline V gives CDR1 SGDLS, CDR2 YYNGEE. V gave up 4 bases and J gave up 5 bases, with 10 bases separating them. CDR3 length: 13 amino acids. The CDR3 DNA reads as TGTGCCAGCAGCCCCGCCGGTCACAATGAGCAGTTCTTC. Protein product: CASSPAGHNEQFF.

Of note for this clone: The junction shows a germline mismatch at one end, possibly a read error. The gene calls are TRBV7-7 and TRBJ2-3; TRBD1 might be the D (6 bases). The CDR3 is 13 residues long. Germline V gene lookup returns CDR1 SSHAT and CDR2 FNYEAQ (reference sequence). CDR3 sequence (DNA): TGTGCTAGCAGCTTATCAGGGGAAGATACGCAGTATTTT. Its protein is CASSLSGEDTQYF. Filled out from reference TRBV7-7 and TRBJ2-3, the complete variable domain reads GAGVSQSPRYKVTKRGQDVTLRCDPISSHATLYWYQQALGQGPEFLTYFNYEAQPDKSGLPSDRFSAERPEGSISTLTIQRTEQRDSAMYRCASSLSGEDTQYFGPGTRLTVL.

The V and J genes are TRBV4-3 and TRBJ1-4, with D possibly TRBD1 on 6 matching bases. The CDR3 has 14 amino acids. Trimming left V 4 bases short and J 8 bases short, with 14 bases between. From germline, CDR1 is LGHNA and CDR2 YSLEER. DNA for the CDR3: TGCGCCAGCAGCCCTCGGCAGGGGCGGGAAAAACTGTTTTTT. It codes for CASSPRQGREKLFF.

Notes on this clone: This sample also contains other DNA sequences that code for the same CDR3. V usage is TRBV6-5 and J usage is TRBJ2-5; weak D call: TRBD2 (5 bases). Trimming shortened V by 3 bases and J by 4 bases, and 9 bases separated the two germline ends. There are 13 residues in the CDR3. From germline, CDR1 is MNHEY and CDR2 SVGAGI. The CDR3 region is CASSYSRGETQYF. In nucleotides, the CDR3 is TGTGCCAGCAGTTATTCTCGGGGAGAGACCCAGTACTTC.

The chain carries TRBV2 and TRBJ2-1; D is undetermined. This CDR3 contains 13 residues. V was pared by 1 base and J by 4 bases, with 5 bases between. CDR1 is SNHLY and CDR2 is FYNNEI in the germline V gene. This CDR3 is CASSEVGYNEQFF. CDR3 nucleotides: TGTGCCAGCAGTGAAGTCGGTTACAATGAGCAGTTCTTC.

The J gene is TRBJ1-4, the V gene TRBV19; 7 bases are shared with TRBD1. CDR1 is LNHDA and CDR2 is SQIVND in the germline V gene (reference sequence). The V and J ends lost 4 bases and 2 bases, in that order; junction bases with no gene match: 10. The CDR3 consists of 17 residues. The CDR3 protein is CASSTRAGGGTNEKLFF. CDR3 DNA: TGTGCCAGTAGTACCCGGGCAGGGGGAGGCACTAATGAAAAACTGTTTTTT.

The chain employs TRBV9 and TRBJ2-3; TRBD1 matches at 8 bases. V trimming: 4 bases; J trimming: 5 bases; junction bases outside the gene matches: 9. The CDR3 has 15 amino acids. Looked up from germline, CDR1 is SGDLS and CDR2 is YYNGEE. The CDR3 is CASSLQTGGVDTQYF. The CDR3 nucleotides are TGTGCCAGCAGCTTACAAACAGGGGGTGTAGATACGCAGTATTTT.

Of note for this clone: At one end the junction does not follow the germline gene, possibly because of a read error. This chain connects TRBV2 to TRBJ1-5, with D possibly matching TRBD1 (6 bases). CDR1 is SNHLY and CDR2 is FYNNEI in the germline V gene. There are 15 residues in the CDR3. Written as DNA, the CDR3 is TGTGCCAGCAATGAAGCTAAGGGGGTGGGACAGCCCCAGCATTTT. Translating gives CASNEAKGVGQPQHF. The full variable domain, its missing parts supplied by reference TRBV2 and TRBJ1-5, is EPEVTQTPSHQVTQMGQEVILRCVPISNHLYFYWYRQILGQKVEFLVSFYNNEISEKSEIFDDQFSVERPDGSNFTLKIRSTKLEDSAMYFCASNEAKGVGQPQHFGDGTRLSIL.

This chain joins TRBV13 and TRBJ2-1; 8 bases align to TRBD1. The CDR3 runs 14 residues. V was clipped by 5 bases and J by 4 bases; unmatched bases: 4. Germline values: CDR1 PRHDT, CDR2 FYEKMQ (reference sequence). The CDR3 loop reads CASSLRQGYNEQFF. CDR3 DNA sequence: TGTGCCAGCAGCCTCCGACAGGGGTACAATGAGCAGTTCTTC.

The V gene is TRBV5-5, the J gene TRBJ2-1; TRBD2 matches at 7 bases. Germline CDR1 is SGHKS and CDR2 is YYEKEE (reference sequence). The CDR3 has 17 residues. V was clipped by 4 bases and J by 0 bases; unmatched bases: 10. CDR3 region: CASSRIPAGTSYNEQFF. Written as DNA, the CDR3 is TGTGCCAGCAGCCGCATCCCAGCGGGAACCTCCTACAATGAGCAGTTCTTC.

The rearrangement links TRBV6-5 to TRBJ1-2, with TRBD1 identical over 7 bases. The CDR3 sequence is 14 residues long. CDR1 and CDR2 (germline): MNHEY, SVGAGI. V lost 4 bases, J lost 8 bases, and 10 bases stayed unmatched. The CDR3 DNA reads TGTGCCAGCAGTTCAAGACAGGGAAGAGGAGGCTACACCTTC. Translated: CASSSRQGRGGYTF.

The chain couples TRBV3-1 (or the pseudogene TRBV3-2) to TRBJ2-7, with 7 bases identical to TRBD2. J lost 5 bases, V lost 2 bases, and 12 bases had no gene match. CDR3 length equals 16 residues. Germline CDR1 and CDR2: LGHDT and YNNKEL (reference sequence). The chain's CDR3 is CASSQKHLGGSNEQYF. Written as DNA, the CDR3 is TGTGCCAGCAGCCAAAAGCACCTCGGGGGGAGCAACGAGCAGTACTTC.